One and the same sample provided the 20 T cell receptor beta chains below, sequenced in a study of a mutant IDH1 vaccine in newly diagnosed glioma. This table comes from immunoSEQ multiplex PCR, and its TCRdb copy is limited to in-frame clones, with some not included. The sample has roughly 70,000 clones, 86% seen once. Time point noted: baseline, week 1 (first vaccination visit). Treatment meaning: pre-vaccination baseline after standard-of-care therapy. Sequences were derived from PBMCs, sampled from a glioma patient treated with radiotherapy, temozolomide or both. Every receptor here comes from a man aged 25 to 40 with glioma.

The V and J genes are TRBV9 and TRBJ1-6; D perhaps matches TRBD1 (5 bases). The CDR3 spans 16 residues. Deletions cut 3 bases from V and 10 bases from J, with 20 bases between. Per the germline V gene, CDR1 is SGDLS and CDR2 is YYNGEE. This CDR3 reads CASSEDFSGGRSPLHF. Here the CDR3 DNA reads TGTGCCAGCAGCGAAGACTTTTCCGGGGGGAGGTCACCCCTCCACTTT.

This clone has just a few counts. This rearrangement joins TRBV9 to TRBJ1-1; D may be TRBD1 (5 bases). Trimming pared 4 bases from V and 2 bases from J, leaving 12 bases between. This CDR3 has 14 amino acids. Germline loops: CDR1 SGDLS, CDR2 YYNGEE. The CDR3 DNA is TGTGCCAGCAGCCGGGGCGGGACCAACACTGAAGCTTTCTTT. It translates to CASSRGGTNTEAFF.

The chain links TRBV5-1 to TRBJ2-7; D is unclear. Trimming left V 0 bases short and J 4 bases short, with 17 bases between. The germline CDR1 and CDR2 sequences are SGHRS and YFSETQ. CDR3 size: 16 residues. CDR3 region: CASSLAGTTAIYEQYF. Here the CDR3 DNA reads TGCGCCAGCAGCTTGGCTGGTACTACAGCCATTTACGAGCAGTACTTC.

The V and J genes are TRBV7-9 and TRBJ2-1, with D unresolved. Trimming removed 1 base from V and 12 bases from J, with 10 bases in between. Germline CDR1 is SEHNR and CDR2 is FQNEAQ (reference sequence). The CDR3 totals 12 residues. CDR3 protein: CASSLEGRRQFF. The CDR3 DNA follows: TGTGCCAGCAGCTTAGAGGGCAGGAGGCAGTTCTTC.

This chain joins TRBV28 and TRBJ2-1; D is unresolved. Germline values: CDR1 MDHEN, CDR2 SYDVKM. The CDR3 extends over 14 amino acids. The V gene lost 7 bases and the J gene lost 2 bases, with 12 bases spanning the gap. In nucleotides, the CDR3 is TGTGCCAGCATCCTGACTGGTCCCTACAATGAGCAGTTCTTC. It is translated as CASILTGPYNEQFF. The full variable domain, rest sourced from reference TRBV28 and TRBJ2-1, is DVKVTQSSRYLVKRTGEKVFLECVQDMDHENMFWYRQDPGLGLRLIYFSYDVKMKEKGDIPEGYSVSREKKERFSLILESASTNQTSMYLCASILTGPYNEQFFGPGTRLTVL.

This chain's CDR3 is CASSPQGAGANVLTF. The DNA of the CDR3 is TGTGCCAGCAGCCCACAGGGGGCTGGGGCCAACGTCCTGACTTTC. The V gene is TRBV14, the J gene TRBJ2-6, with TRBD1 identical over 8 bases. Unmatched junction bases numbered 1, after V lost 4 bases and J lost 2 bases. This CDR3 has 15 residues. Germline V CDR1 and CDR2: SGHDN, FVKESK.

CDR3 in amino acids: CASSPWTGAYEQYF. CDR3 nucleotide sequence: TGTGCCAGCTCCCCGTGGACAGGGGCTTACGAGCAGTACTTC. The V and J genes are TRBV18 and TRBJ2-7, with 9 bases fitting TRBD1. This CDR3 has 14 residues. The ends lost 6 bases at V and 4 bases at J; junction bases unmatched: 7. Germline V gene lookup returns CDR1 KGHSH and CDR2 LQKENI.

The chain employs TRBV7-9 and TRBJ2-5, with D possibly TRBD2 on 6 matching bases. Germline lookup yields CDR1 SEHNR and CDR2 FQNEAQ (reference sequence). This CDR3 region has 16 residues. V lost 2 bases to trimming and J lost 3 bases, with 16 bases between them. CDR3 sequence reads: CASSLNPGLTKETQYF. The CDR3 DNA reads TGTGCCAGCAGCTTAAACCCGGGACTGACGAAAGAGACCCAGTACTTC.

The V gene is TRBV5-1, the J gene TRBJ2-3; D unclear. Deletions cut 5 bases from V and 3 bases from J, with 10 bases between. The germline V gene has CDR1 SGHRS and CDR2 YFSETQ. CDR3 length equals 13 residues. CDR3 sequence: CASSPDLTDTQYF. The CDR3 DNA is TGCGCCAGCAGTCCGGACCTAACAGATACGCAGTATTTT.

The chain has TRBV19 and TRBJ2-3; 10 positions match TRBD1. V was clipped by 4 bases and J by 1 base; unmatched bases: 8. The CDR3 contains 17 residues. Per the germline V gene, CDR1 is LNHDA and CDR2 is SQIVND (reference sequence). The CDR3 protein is CASSTRFDRGRTDTQYF. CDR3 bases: TGTGCCAGTAGTACCCGCTTCGACAGGGGGCGCACAGATACGCAGTATTTT.

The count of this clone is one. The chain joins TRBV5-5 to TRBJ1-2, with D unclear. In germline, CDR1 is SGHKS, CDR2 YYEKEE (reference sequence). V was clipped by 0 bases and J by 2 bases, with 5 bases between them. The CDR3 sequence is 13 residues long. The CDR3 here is CASSLAPNYGYTF. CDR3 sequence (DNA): TGTGCCAGCAGCTTGGCACCCAACTATGGCTACACCTTC.

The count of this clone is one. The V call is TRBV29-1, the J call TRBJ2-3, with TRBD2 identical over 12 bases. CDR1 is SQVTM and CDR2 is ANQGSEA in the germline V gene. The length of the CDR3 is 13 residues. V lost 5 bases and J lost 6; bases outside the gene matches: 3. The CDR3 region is CSVSSGGVDTQYF. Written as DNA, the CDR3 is TGCAGCGTTTCTAGCGGGGGGGTGGATACGCAGTATTTT.

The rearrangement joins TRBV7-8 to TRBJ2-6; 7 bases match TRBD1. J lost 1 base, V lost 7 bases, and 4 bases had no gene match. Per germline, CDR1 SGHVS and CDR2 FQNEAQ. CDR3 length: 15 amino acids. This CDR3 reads CASTDRESGANVLTF. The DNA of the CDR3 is TGTGCCAGCACCGACAGGGAATCTGGGGCCAACGTCCTGACTTTC.

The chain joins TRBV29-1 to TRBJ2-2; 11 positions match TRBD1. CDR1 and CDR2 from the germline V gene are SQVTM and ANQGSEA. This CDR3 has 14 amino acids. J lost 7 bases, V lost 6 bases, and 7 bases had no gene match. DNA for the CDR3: TGCAGCGTGGACGGACAGGGGGCCGGCGGGGAGCTGTTTTTT. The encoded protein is CSVDGQGAGGELFF.

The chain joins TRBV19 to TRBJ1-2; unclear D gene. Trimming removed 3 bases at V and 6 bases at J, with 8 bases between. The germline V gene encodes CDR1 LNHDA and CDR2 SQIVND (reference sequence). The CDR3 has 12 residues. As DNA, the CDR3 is TGTGCCAGTAGTATCGGGCTGAATGGCTACACCTTC. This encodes CASSIGLNGYTF.

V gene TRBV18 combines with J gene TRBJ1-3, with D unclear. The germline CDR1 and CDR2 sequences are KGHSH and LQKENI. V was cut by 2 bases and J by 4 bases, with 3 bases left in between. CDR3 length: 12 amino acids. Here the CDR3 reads CASSPGGNTIYF. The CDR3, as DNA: TGTGCCAGCTCACCAGGGGGAAACACCATATATTTT.

The CDR3 DNA reads TGCAGCGTTGCGGGGGCGAGCGGCTACACCTTC. It specifies CSVAGASGYTF. The J gene is TRBJ1-2, the V gene TRBV29-1, with TRBD1 as a possible D gene (6 bases). The germline V gene encodes CDR1 SQVTM and CDR2 ANQGSEA. CDR3 length: 11 amino acids. V was cut by 4 bases and J by 8 bases, with 11 bases left in between.

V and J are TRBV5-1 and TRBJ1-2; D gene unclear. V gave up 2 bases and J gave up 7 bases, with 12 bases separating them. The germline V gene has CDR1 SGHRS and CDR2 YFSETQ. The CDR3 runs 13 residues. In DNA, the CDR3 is TGCGCCAGCAGCTTCGACGACACCGCTGGCTACACCTTC. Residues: CASSFDDTAGYTF.

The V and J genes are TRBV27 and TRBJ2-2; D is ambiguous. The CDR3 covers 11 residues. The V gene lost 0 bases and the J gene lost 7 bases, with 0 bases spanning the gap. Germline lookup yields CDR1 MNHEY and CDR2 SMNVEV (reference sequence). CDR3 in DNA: TGTGCCAGCAGTTTATCCGGGGAGCTGTTTTTT. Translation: CASSLSGELFF.

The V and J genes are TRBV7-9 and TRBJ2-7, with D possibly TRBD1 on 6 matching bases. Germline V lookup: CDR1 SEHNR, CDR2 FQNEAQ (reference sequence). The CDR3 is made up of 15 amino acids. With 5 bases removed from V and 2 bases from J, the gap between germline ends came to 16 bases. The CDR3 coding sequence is TGTGCCAGCAGCACCGAGACAGGCCGCGCCTACGAGCAGTACTTC. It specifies CASSTETGRAYEQYF.